The source of this T cell receptor (beta chain) is a study of T-cell memory formation after mild COVID-19. Whole-study context: TCR clusters showed largely donor specificity.

This CDR3 comprises 16 residues. V trimming: 0 bases; J trimming: 2 bases; junction bases outside the gene matches: 6. The V gene's germline CDR1 is SGHRS and CDR2 YFSETQ. TCRdb redid the calling of the 5' RACE reads with MiXCR, one entry per CDR3 protein. In the table there are some 300,000 distinct CDR3 sequences, roughly a fifth of which are singletons. Regarding the study as a whole: SARS-CoV-2 specificity was not confirmed for second-wave clones peaking on day 37. Pre-infection memory held some responding clones, suggesting pre-existing cross-reactive T cells responded. Later expanders leaned CD4+, whereas day 15 to 85 contracting clones were balanced CD4/CD8.

Comments on this clonotype: Its antigen remains unidentified.

The sample taken for sequencing was PBMCs or a T cell subset sorted from them (not recorded which). The rearrangement links TRBV5-1 to TRBJ2-5; 8 positions match TRBD1. This sequence was found in a man aged 18 to 30 who had mild COVID-19 (a few samples of this study predate the infection). Cell type and time point are not known. This CDR3 reads CASSLGPGGHQETQYF. In nucleotides, the CDR3 is TGCGCCAGCAGCTTGGGCCCAGGGGGCCATCAAGAGACCCAGTACTTC.